Described below is a single T cell receptor beta chain sequence and its context. The antigen is not known. The sample belongs to a study of T cells after yellow fever vaccination. Study conclusions and caveats: The secondary response peaked faster, at day 5 versus 15, but was weaker. The booster saw the reappearance of most primary-vaccination clones (approximately 97% CD4, around 90% CD8).

TCRdb reprocessed the 5' RACE reads with MiXCR, giving one entry per CDR3 protein. The data hold around 230,000 distinct CDR3 sequences, with around 6.7% observed a single time. The sequence was collected from a man aged 25 to 40 who received the YFV17D yellow fever vaccine. The material was CD4+ T cells sorted from PBMCs, obtained on the day of the yellow fever booster vaccination.

The chain's CDR3 is CASSPARTGLNEKLFF. CDR3 DNA: TGTGCCAGCAGCCCCGCCCGGACAGGTCTTAATGAAAAACTGTTTTTT. The chain employs TRBV2 and TRBJ1-4; TRBD1 aligns across 7 bases. Looked up from germline, CDR1 is SNHLY and CDR2 is FYNNEI. The CDR3 has 16 amino acids. The V and J ends lost 6 bases and 4 bases, in that order; junction bases with no gene match: 11. The variable domain in full, completed from reference TRBV2 and TRBJ1-4, reads EPEVTQTPSHQVTQMGQEVILRCVPISNHLYFYWYRQILGQKVEFLVSFYNNEISEKSEIFDDQFSVERPDGSNFTLKIRSTKLEDSAMYFCASSPARTGLNEKLFFGSGTQLSVL.